A single sample is the source of the 12 T cell receptor beta chains below, sequenced in a study of cytomegalovirus exposure and HLA in healthy donors. 13 Jbeta primers and 60 Vbeta primers were used for the PCR. Method: immunoSEQ multiplex PCR; TCRdb's copy keeps in-frame clones and lacks some. This sample yields around 170,000 clones, of which roughly 79% are seen a single time; around 1.5% belongs to the top ten. Sample: PBMCs. Source of these receptors: a man aged 40-49 years in good health and CMV-seronegative.

This clone was seen once. The CDR3 reads CASSSPQGTSTDTQYF. CDR3 bases: TGTGCCAGCAGCTCCCCCCAGGGCACCAGCACAGATACGCAGTATTTT. The chain combines TRBV11-1 with TRBJ2-3, with a possible D match to TRBD1 (5 bases). Germline values: CDR1 SGHAT, CDR2 FQDESV (reference sequence). Trimming took off 4 bases at V and 0 bases at J, with 14 bases between the two ends. The CDR3 contains 16 residues.

The chain combines TRBV18 with TRBJ2-7, with 7 bases aligning to TRBD1. This CDR3 comprises 14 residues. V was clipped by 3 bases and J by 3 bases; unmatched bases: 5. CDR1 and CDR2 from the germline V gene are KGHSH and LQKENI. DNA of the CDR3: TGTGCCAGCTCACCTCCCGGGACAGTCTACGAGCAGTACTTC. Encoded protein: CASSPPGTVYEQYF.

The chain recombines TRBV28 with TRBJ1-2; D unclear. V gave up 7 bases and J gave up 3 bases, with 9 bases separating them. Germline CDR1 reads MDHEN; CDR2 reads SYDVKM. The CDR3 is 12 residues long. CDR3 sequence: CASNVEDYGYTF. CDR3 DNA: TGTGCCAGCAACGTGGAGGACTATGGCTACACCTTC.

This chain connects TRBV6-5 to TRBJ2-7; D may be TRBD2 (5 bases). This CDR3 contains 11 residues. Germline V gives CDR1 MNHEY, CDR2 SVGAGI. V lost 8 bases to trimming and J lost 6 bases, with 11 bases between them. The CDR3, as DNA: TGTGCCAGCGGTACTAGGAGCGAGCAGTACGTC. Translating gives CASGTRSEQYV.

The V call is TRBV19, the J call TRBJ1-3; D not resolved. V was clipped by 5 bases and J by 0 bases, with 8 bases between them. Germline V gene data show CDR1 as LNHDA and CDR2 as SQIVND (reference sequence). The CDR3 runs to 14 residues. In DNA form, the CDR3 reads TGTGCCAGTAGTGAAGGACTCTCTGGAAACACCATATATTTT. It is translated as CASSEGLSGNTIYF.

The V gene is TRBV20-1, the J gene TRBJ1-5, with D possibly TRBD1 on 6 matching bases. V dropped 3 bases and J dropped 9 bases, with 9 bases sitting between them. The germline V gene has CDR1 DFQATT and CDR2 SNEGSKA (reference sequence). This CDR3 comprises 11 residues. The CDR3 bases are TGCAGTGCTAGGGGACATAGGCCCCAGCATTTT. It yields the protein CSARGHRPQHF.

The chain couples TRBV5-4 to TRBJ2-7, with D tentatively TRBD2 (7 bases). V was clipped by 1 base and J by 7 bases, with 12 bases between them. CDR3 length equals 13 residues. Germline-derived CDR1 and CDR2 are SGHNT and YYREEE (reference sequence). The CDR3 nucleotides are TGTGCCAGCAGCTTGCGGGGGGCGAATGAGCAGTACTTC. Amino acids: CASSLRGANEQYF.

The V and J genes are TRBV2 and TRBJ2-5; the match to TRBD2 covers 15 bases. The CDR3 is 16 residues long. CDR1 and CDR2 from the germline V gene are SNHLY and FYNNEI. Germline trimming cut 7 bases from V and 4 bases from J; bases unmatched to any gene: 7. Here the CDR3 reads CASTGRTSGGGETQYF. Here the CDR3 DNA reads TGTGCCAGCACCGGGCGGACTAGCGGGGGGGGAGAGACCCAGTACTTC. Full variable domain (rest looked up from reference TRBV2 and TRBJ2-5): EPEVTQTPSHQVTQMGQEVILRCVPISNHLYFYWYRQILGQKVEFLVSFYNNEISEKSEIFDDQFSVERPDGSNFTLKIRSTKLEDSAMYFCASTGRTSGGGETQYFGPGTRLLVL.

J is TRBJ2-1 and V is TRBV30; 8 bases fit TRBD2. Germline loops: CDR1 GTSNPN, CDR2 SVGIG (reference sequence). The J segment lost 15 bases and the V segment lost 5 bases, leaving 12 bases of the junction unmatched. The CDR3 runs 12 residues. CDR3 amino acids: CAWSHLSSGRFF. As DNA, the CDR3 is TGTGCCTGGTCGCACCTCTCCAGCGGGAGGTTCTTC. Full variable domain (outside the CDR3, taken from reference TRBV30 and TRBJ2-1): SQTIHQWPATLVQPVGSPLSLECTVEGTSNPNLYWYRQAAGRGLQLLFYSVGIGQISSEVPQNLSASRPQDRQFILSSKKLLLSDSGFYLCAWSHLSSGRFFGPGTRLTVL.

A remark on this clone: An end of the junction differs from the germline gene, which may be a read error. This chain joins TRBV6-1 and TRBJ1-3, with 7 positions matching TRBD1. The germline V gene has CDR1 MNHNS and CDR2 SASEGT. This CDR3 is built from 15 residues. This CDR3 is CASSSRTGEGNAIYF. The CDR3, as DNA: TGTGCCAGCAGCTCCCGGACAGGAGAGGGAAACGCCATATATTTT.

J is TRBJ2-2 and V is TRBV27, with 8 positions matching TRBD1. This CDR3 comprises 15 residues. Trimming took 2 bases from V and 6 from J; bases not matched to a gene: 5. Looked up from germline, CDR1 is MNHEY and CDR2 is SMNVEV (reference sequence). The CDR3 reads CASSLGQGTSGELFF. CDR3 coding DNA: TGTGCCAGCAGTTTAGGACAGGGAACTTCCGGGGAGCTGTTTTTT.

V is TRBV27 and J is TRBJ1-2; 7 bases align to TRBD1. The CDR3 runs to 16 residues. V lost 6 bases, J lost 2 bases, and 12 bases stayed unmatched. CDR1 and CDR2 (germline): MNHEY, SMNVEV (reference sequence). CDR3 DNA sequence: TGTGCCAGCAGAGGACAGGTCGGAGTACTAAACTATGGCTACACCTTC. Translating it yields CASRGQVGVLNYGYTF.